These 14 T cell receptor beta chains originate from one sample sequenced in a study of blood T cell repertoires in COVID-19. The repertoire was sequenced with immunoSEQ multiplex PCR; TCRdb's copy has only in-frame clones and lacks some. The repertoire holds 150,000 to 200,000 clones, with approximately 87% as singletons. Material for sequencing was peripheral blood. The receptors stem from a woman aged 70-85 years with COVID-19, enrolled during active disease.

This clone was observed a single time. This chain connects TRBV4-1 to TRBJ2-4; 12 positions agree with TRBD2. The CDR3 length is 20 residues. Germline values: CDR1 MGHRA, CDR2 YSYEKL. V shed 0 bases and J 1 base; nucleotides not matched to a gene: 10. Here the CDR3 DNA reads TGCGCCAGCAGCCAAGATAAGCTAGCGGGAGGGATCGGGGCCAAAAACATTCAGTACTTC. Translating gives CASSQDKLAGGIGAKNIQYF.

The chain employs TRBV5-1 and TRBJ2-7; TRBD1 matches at 9 bases. CDR1 is SGHRS, CDR2 YFSETQ, per germline. This CDR3 is 14 amino acids long. After removal of 0 bases from V and 6 bases from J, the junction contained 4 bases not matched to a gene. In nucleotides, the CDR3 is TGCGCCAGCAGCTTGGGGGACAGGGTGGTCGAGCAGTACTTC. Its translation is CASSLGDRVVEQYF. Complete variable domain (other parts from reference TRBV5-1 and TRBJ2-7): KAGVTQTPRYLIKTRGQQVTLSCSPISGHRSVSWYQQTPGQGLQFLFEYFSETQRNKGNFPGRFSGRQFSNSRSEMNVSTLELGDSALYLCASSLGDRVVEQYFGPGTRLTVT.

The rearrangement uses TRBV19 and TRBJ2-1, with 8 bases lining up with TRBD2. From germline, CDR1 is LNHDA and CDR2 SQIVND (reference sequence). With V trimmed by 7 bases and J by 0 bases, 5 bases remained unmatched. This CDR3 is 15 amino acids long. The CDR3 DNA follows: TGTGCCAGTATCCAAAGCGGGAGCTCCTACAATGAGCAGTTCTTC. This sequence encodes CASIQSGSSYNEQFF.

The rearrangement uses TRBV19 and TRBJ2-2, with TRBD1 identical over 8 bases. The CDR3 runs to 20 residues. The junction had 20 bases not matched to a gene; V was cut back by 7 bases and J by 1 base. Per germline, CDR1 LNHDA and CDR2 SQIVND (reference sequence). CDR3 nucleotide sequence: TGTGCCAGTAAGGGTGACCGGGACAGGAAGGTTTTGGGGAACACCGGGGAGCTGTTTTTT. Encoded protein: CASKGDRDRKVLGNTGELFF.

The chain carries TRBV19 and TRBJ2-1, with D unresolved. Trimming took off 5 bases at V and 3 bases at J, with 20 bases between the two ends. Germline values: CDR1 LNHDA, CDR2 SQIVND (reference sequence). CDR3 size: 17 residues. The CDR3 nucleotides are TGTGCCAGTAGTGAGCGCCCGCCACGACCCCTCTACAATGAGCAGTTCTTC. It yields the protein CASSERPPRPLYNEQFF.

The V gene is TRBV10-3, the J gene TRBJ1-2; TRBD1 might be the D (6 bases). Germline V lookup: CDR1 ENHRY, CDR2 SYGVKD. The length of the CDR3 is 15 residues. Trimming left V 5 bases short and J 7 bases short, with 20 bases between. CDR3: CAISYSGTTVAGYTF. CDR3 coding DNA: TGTGCCATCAGTTACTCCGGGACAACGGTAGCTGGCTACACCTTC.

The V call is TRBV7-2, the J call TRBJ2-2; D ambiguous. The CDR3 has 13 residues. The germline CDR1 and CDR2 sequences are SGHTA and FQGNSA. V dropped 4 bases and J dropped 5 bases, with 8 bases sitting between them. Written as DNA, the CDR3 is TGTGCCAGCAGCTGGAGCCCGACCGGGGAGCTGTTTTTT. This codes for CASSWSPTGELFF.

The V call is TRBV6-2 or TRBV6-3, the J call TRBJ2-7, with a tentative D call TRBD2 (6 bases). Trimming took 2 bases from V and 7 from J, leaving 15 bases between them. The CDR3 runs 14 residues. CDR1 MNHEY and CDR2 SVGEGT come from the germline V gene. The CDR3 loop reads CASSYGTGVEEQYF. Written as DNA, the CDR3 is TGTGCCAGCAGTTACGGAACGGGGGTCGAAGAGCAGTACTTC.

The rearrangement links TRBV19 to TRBJ2-7; 8 positions match TRBD2. Germline CDR1 reads LNHDA; CDR2 reads SQIVND (reference sequence). V lost 3 bases, J lost 2 bases, and 12 bases stayed unmatched. The CDR3 totals 17 residues. This CDR3 reads CASSMQSGRIGAYEQYF. CDR3 in DNA: TGTGCCAGTAGTATGCAAAGCGGGAGAATCGGCGCCTACGAGCAGTACTTC.

The chain has TRBV4-1 and TRBJ2-5, with D possibly matching TRBD1 (5 bases). The CDR3 contains 16 residues. Trimming stripped 1 base from V and 2 bases from J, with 14 bases between. Germline V gene data show CDR1 as MGHRA and CDR2 as YSYEKL. The CDR3 DNA reads TGCGCCAGCAGCCAAGGTATAGGGGCCGGACAAGAGACCCAGTACTTC. Protein product: CASSQGIGAGQETQYF.

The chain recombines TRBV11-2 with TRBJ2-7; the D is unclear. The CDR3 runs to 16 residues. Trimming took 2 bases from V and 2 from J, leaving 16 bases between them. CDR1 and CDR2 from the germline V gene are SGHAT and FQNNGV. The CDR3 loop reads CASSLSAEPKTYEQYF. The CDR3 DNA reads as TGTGCCAGCAGCTTAAGTGCGGAACCGAAGACCTACGAGCAGTACTTC.

The chain uses TRBV10-3 and TRBJ2-1, with TRBD1 identical over 7 bases. CDR3 length: 15 residues. Germline trimming cut 6 bases from V and 5 bases from J; bases unmatched to any gene: 10. Per the germline V gene, CDR1 is ENHRY and CDR2 is SYGVKD. The CDR3: CAIRINRDSDNEQFF. In nucleotides, the CDR3 is TGTGCCATCAGGATAAACCGGGACAGTGACAATGAGCAGTTCTTC.

The CDR3 DNA sequence: TGTGCCAGTAGTATGTCGAATCAGCCCCAGCATTTT. It is translated as CASSMSNQPQHF. This chain connects TRBV19 to TRBJ1-5; D not resolved. Deletions cut 3 bases from V and 4 bases from J, with 4 bases between. The CDR3 length is 12 residues. CDR1 and CDR2 from the germline V gene are LNHDA and SQIVND (reference sequence).

This rearrangement joins TRBV7-2 to TRBJ1-2; 8 bases are shared with TRBD1. J lost 5 bases, V lost 6 bases, and 8 bases had no gene match. The CDR3 is 14 residues long. Germline-derived CDR1 and CDR2 are SGHTA and FQGNSA. The CDR3 here is CASRSDRGGYGYTF. The CDR3, as DNA: TGTGCCAGCAGATCCGACAGGGGAGGATATGGCTACACCTTC.